Each of the 26 T cell receptor beta chains below was sequenced from the same sample in a study of T cells in Graves' hyperthyroidism and ophthalmopathy. The CDR3 regions of TCR beta were amplified from RNA transcripts. The HTBI set primed first-round TCR CDR3 RT-PCR. TCRdb called the multiplex PCR reads again in MiXCR, with one record for every CDR3 protein. The table has over 700,000 distinct CDR3 sequences, roughly 37% seen once; the top ten hold about 9%. What was sequenced was blood. The receptor set was obtained from a man younger than 30 with Graves' hyperthyroidism.

The V gene is TRBV2, the J gene TRBJ1-1; 7 bases match TRBD1. In germline, CDR1 is SNHLY, CDR2 FYNNEI. This CDR3 contains 14 residues. Trimming removed 5 bases from V and 8 bases from J; junction bases left unmatched: 11. As DNA, the CDR3 is TGTGCCAGCAGTTTGACAGGGTTCAGTCAAGAAGCTTTCTTT. It yields the protein CASSLTGFSQEAFF.

This clonotype was seen repeatedly, ten times or more. CDR3 sequence (DNA): TGTGCCAGTAGTATACCAGGACACCGGGGCGGCAATCAGCCCCAGCATTTT. Translation: CASSIPGHRGGNQPQHF. The chain recombines TRBV19 with TRBJ1-5, with D possibly matching TRBD1 (5 bases). The CDR3 has 17 amino acids. V lost 2 bases and J lost 2, with 16 bases in between. Germline CDR1 is LNHDA and CDR2 is SQIVND (reference sequence).

This clonotype was picked up a small number of times. The rearrangement links TRBV6-1 to TRBJ1-3, with D possibly matching TRBD1 (6 bases). Per the germline V gene, CDR1 is MNHNS and CDR2 is SASEGT. The length of the CDR3 is 16 residues. V was shortened by 5 bases and J by 4 bases, with 18 bases between the two germline ends. The CDR3 DNA follows: TGTGCCAGCAGTTACAGTGGGGGCGCATCAGGAAACACCATATATTTT. It is translated as CASSYSGGASGNTIYF.

The chain uses TRBV19 and TRBJ1-5, with TRBD1 as a possible D gene (6 bases). The germline V gene has CDR1 LNHDA and CDR2 SQIVND (reference sequence). The CDR3 extends over 15 amino acids. Between the trimmed V and J ends, which lost 1 base and 4 bases, there was a span of 11 bases. CDR3 nucleotide sequence: TGTGCCAGTAGTATAGGGGGGGGGCCAAATCAGCCCCAGCATTTT. Protein sequence: CASSIGGGPNQPQHF. The full variable domain, rest sourced from reference TRBV19 and TRBJ1-5, is DGGITQSPKYLFRKEGQNVTLSCEQNLNHDAMYWYRQDPGQGLRLIYYSQIVNDFQKGDIAEGYSVSREKKESFPLTVTSAQKNPTAFYLCASSIGGGPNQPQHFGDGTRLSIL.

The chain couples TRBV4-1 to TRBJ1-2; the match to TRBD1 covers 7 bases. Trimming removed 0 bases from V and 4 bases from J; junction bases left unmatched: 8. This CDR3 is 16 amino acids long. Germline V CDR1 and CDR2: MGHRA, YSYEKL. Here the CDR3 DNA reads TGCGCCAGCAGCCAAGAGGCTACCGGGACAGCCTATGGCTACACCTTC. It codes for CASSQEATGTAYGYTF.

This chain connects TRBV29-1 to TRBJ2-7; perhaps TRBD1 as D (6 bases). This CDR3 has 12 amino acids. CDR1 SQVTM and CDR2 ANQGSEA come from the germline V gene. V shed 6 bases and J shed 2 bases, with 11 bases lying between them. The CDR3 spells CSVPDSPYEQYF. CDR3 DNA: TGCAGCGTCCCGGACAGCCCCTACGAGCAGTACTTC.

The V call is TRBV25-1, the J call TRBJ1-1, with 11 bases aligning to TRBD1. The CDR3 has 18 residues. J was trimmed by 0 bases and V by 5 bases; bases with no gene match: 11. CDR1 and CDR2 from the germline V gene are MGHDK and SYGVNS. CDR3 in amino acids: CASSHSVRDRGMNTEAFF. The CDR3 bases are TGTGCCAGCAGTCACTCCGTGAGGGACAGGGGGATGAACACTGAAGCTTTCTTT.

This chain links TRBV25-1 with TRBJ1-4; D is unresolved. There are 16 residues in the CDR3. Germline loops: CDR1 MGHDK, CDR2 SYGVNS. The V end was cut by 11 bases, the J end by 0 bases, with 19 bases between. CDR3 sequence (DNA): TGTGCCTGGAGTGTACTCGGATTCGCAACTAATGAAAAACTGTTTTTT. Translating gives CAWSVLGFATNEKLFF.

This clonotype turned up a few times. This sequence joins TRBV7-9 and TRBJ1-1, with a weak D call TRBD1 (5 bases). V gave up 5 bases and J gave up 3 bases, with 16 bases separating them. The CDR3 is 15 residues long. Germline CDR1 and CDR2: SEHNR and FQNEAQ (reference sequence). CDR3 in DNA: TGTGCCAGCAGCGCAATAGCAGGGCCTTACACTGAAGCTTTCTTT. It yields the protein CASSAIAGPYTEAFF.

This clonotype was seen only a few times. The chain combines TRBV11-2 with TRBJ2-5; D might be TRBD1 (5 bases). Trimming left V 5 bases short and J 4 bases short, with 20 bases between. The germline V gene encodes CDR1 SGHAT and CDR2 FQNNGV. CDR3 length: 16 residues. The CDR3, as DNA: TGTGCCAGCAGCCCACTCAAAGGGGCGGAAGGAGAGACCCAGTACTTC. Translating it yields CASSPLKGAEGETQYF.

V gene TRBV5-6 combines with J gene TRBJ1-1, with D perhaps TRBD1 (5 bases). Trimming took off 2 bases at V and 0 bases at J, with 17 bases between the two ends. This CDR3 is 17 amino acids long. The V gene's germline CDR1 is SGHDT and CDR2 YYEEEE. CDR3: CASSLWGGTGMNTEAFF. The CDR3 DNA sequence: TGTGCCAGCAGCTTATGGGGGGGTACGGGGATGAACACTGAAGCTTTCTTT.

This clonotype was counted only a few times. J is TRBJ2-7 and V is TRBV5-4; D call uncertain. V was cut by 4 bases and J by 7 bases, with 12 bases left in between. This CDR3 is 12 amino acids long. The germline V gene encodes CDR1 SGHNT and CDR2 YYREEE (reference sequence). This CDR3 is CASSTTVGEQYF. The CDR3 DNA follows: TGTGCCAGCAGCACGACGGTGGGAGAGCAGTACTTC.

The genes are TRBV19 and TRBJ1-4; D remains ambiguous. Germline V gene lookup returns CDR1 LNHDA and CDR2 SQIVND (reference sequence). The CDR3 is 14 amino acids. V was cut by 3 bases and J by 7 bases, with 12 bases left in between. This CDR3 reads CASSIGPEAEKLFF. The CDR3 bases are TGTGCCAGTAGTATTGGGCCCGAGGCTGAAAAACTGTTTTTT.

This clonotype came up a few times. The rearrangement links TRBV7-8 to TRBJ2-7, with TRBD1 matching over 9 bases. The V segment lost 4 bases and the J segment 4 bases; nucleotides outside the gene matches: 5. The CDR3 sequence is 14 residues long. The V gene's germline CDR1 is SGHVS and CDR2 FQNEAQ. The CDR3 is CASSSYRGQYEQYF. The DNA of the CDR3 is TGTGCCAGCAGCTCGTACAGGGGGCAGTACGAGCAGTACTTC.

This chain links TRBV5-6 with TRBJ1-5; no definite D call. The CDR3 has 14 residues. Trimming stripped 2 bases from V and 6 bases from J, with 12 bases between. Germline V lookup: CDR1 SGHDT, CDR2 YYEEEE. The CDR3 is CASSLTGDTQPQHF. CDR3 nucleotides: TGTGCCAGCAGCTTAACCGGGGATACTCAGCCCCAGCATTTT.

The rearrangement links TRBV28 to TRBJ1-4; the D is unclear. Between the trimmed V and J ends, which lost 8 bases and 0 bases, there was a span of 7 bases. Germline assignment: CDR1 MDHEN and CDR2 SYDVKM. The CDR3 is made up of 13 amino acids. The CDR3 reads CASLGTTNEKLFF. The CDR3 DNA follows: TGTGCCAGCCTAGGGACAACTAATGAAAAACTGTTTTTT.

With respect to this clonotype: A junction end diverges from the germline sequence, so it may reflect a read error. The chain is built from TRBV10-3 and TRBJ1-4; D uncertain. The CDR3 contains 15 residues. Per the germline V gene, CDR1 is ENHRY and CDR2 is SYGVKD. CDR3 region: CASSEAGYRIEKLFF. In DNA form, the CDR3 reads TGTGCCAGCAGTGAAGCGGGATATCGCATCGAAAAACTGTTTTTT.

There are many counts of this clonotype. The chain is built from TRBV7-2 and TRBJ1-6; 10 positions agree with TRBD1. The CDR3 has 17 residues. With 5 bases clipped from V and 8 bases from J, the junction kept 12 bases outside the gene matches. Germline values: CDR1 SGHTA, CDR2 FQGNSA. This chain's CDR3 is CASSRYLGGTGDSPLHF. The CDR3 coding sequence is TGTGCCAGCAGCCGATACTTGGGGGGGACAGGGGATTCACCCCTCCACTTT.

About this clonotype: This may arise from a read error, as a much more abundant clone is one base away. The genes are TRBV20-1 and TRBJ1-1; D gene unclear. The germline V gene encodes CDR1 DFQATT and CDR2 SNEGSKA (reference sequence). The CDR3 is made up of 11 amino acids. Trimming removed 5 bases from V and 7 bases from J, with 11 bases in between. The CDR3 sequence is CSARRPYEAFF. CDR3 nucleotides: TGCAGTGCTCGCAGGCCGTATGAAGCTTTCTTT.

There are many counts of this clonotype. V and J are TRBV29-1 and TRBJ2-2; D uncertain. The CDR3 is 11 amino acids. The V gene lost 0 bases and the J gene lost 6 bases, with 2 bases spanning the gap. Germline V CDR1 and CDR2: SQVTM, ANQGSEA. CDR3 protein: CSVEDAGELFF. The CDR3, as DNA: TGCAGCGTTGAAGACGCCGGGGAGCTGTTTTTT.

This chain connects TRBV6-1 to TRBJ1-1; D ambiguous. CDR3 length: 13 amino acids. Trimming left V 6 bases short and J 0 bases short, with 8 bases between. CDR1 MNHNS and CDR2 SASEGT come from the germline V gene. Here the CDR3 DNA reads TGTGCCAGCAGCGGATTCATGAACACTGAAGCTTTCTTT. Translating gives CASSGFMNTEAFF.

The chain uses TRBV7-8 and TRBJ2-7, with TRBD2 matching 12 bases. The CDR3 is 15 residues long. Germline-derived CDR1 and CDR2 are SGHVS and FQNEAQ. The V and J ends lost 3 bases and 7 bases, in that order; junction bases with no gene match: 7. The CDR3 loop reads CASSLPSGGAREQYF. CDR3 DNA: TGTGCCAGCAGCTTGCCTAGCGGGGGGGCGAGGGAGCAGTACTTC.

Only a few counts were recorded for this clonotype. This chain joins TRBV11-3 and TRBJ1-1; D perhaps matches TRBD1 (5 bases). V lost 1 base to trimming and J lost 6 bases, with 15 bases between them. Germline V gene data show CDR1 as SGHNT and CDR2 as YENEEA. The length of the CDR3 is 15 residues. In nucleotides, the CDR3 is TGTGCCAGCAGCTTAGGCCGCACAGGAAAATCTGAAGCTTTCTTT. Protein sequence: CASSLGRTGKSEAFF.

This clonotype was counted a few times. The chain joins TRBV12-3 or TRBV12-4 to TRBJ1-1; D unresolved. The CDR3 runs 16 residues. The germline V and J ends were trimmed by 5 bases and 4 bases, with 20 bases remaining between them. Here the CDR3 reads CASSPSAAPGGTEAFF. The DNA for the CDR3 is TGTGCCAGCAGTCCCTCGGCAGCCCCGGGTGGCACTGAAGCTTTCTTT.

The sample holds a few counts of this clonotype. The chain is built from TRBV24-1 and TRBJ2-2; D ambiguous. V dropped 4 bases and J dropped 1 base, with 9 bases sitting between them. CDR3 size: 15 residues. Germline V gene data show CDR1 as KGHDR and CDR2 as SFDVKD. The CDR3 is CATSDTHKNTGELFF. As DNA, the CDR3 is TGTGCCACCAGTGACACCCACAAGAACACCGGGGAGCTGTTTTTT.

This clonotype was seen a few times. In DNA, the CDR3 is TGTGCCAGCAGTCCGAGACCAGGGGGGACCACTGAAGCTTTCTTT. It specifies CASSPRPGGTTEAFF. The chain uses TRBV12-3 or TRBV12-4 and TRBJ1-1; 7 nucleotides agree with TRBD1. CDR3 size: 15 residues. Trimming at V came to 5 bases and at J to 4 bases, leaving 10 bases not matched to a gene.